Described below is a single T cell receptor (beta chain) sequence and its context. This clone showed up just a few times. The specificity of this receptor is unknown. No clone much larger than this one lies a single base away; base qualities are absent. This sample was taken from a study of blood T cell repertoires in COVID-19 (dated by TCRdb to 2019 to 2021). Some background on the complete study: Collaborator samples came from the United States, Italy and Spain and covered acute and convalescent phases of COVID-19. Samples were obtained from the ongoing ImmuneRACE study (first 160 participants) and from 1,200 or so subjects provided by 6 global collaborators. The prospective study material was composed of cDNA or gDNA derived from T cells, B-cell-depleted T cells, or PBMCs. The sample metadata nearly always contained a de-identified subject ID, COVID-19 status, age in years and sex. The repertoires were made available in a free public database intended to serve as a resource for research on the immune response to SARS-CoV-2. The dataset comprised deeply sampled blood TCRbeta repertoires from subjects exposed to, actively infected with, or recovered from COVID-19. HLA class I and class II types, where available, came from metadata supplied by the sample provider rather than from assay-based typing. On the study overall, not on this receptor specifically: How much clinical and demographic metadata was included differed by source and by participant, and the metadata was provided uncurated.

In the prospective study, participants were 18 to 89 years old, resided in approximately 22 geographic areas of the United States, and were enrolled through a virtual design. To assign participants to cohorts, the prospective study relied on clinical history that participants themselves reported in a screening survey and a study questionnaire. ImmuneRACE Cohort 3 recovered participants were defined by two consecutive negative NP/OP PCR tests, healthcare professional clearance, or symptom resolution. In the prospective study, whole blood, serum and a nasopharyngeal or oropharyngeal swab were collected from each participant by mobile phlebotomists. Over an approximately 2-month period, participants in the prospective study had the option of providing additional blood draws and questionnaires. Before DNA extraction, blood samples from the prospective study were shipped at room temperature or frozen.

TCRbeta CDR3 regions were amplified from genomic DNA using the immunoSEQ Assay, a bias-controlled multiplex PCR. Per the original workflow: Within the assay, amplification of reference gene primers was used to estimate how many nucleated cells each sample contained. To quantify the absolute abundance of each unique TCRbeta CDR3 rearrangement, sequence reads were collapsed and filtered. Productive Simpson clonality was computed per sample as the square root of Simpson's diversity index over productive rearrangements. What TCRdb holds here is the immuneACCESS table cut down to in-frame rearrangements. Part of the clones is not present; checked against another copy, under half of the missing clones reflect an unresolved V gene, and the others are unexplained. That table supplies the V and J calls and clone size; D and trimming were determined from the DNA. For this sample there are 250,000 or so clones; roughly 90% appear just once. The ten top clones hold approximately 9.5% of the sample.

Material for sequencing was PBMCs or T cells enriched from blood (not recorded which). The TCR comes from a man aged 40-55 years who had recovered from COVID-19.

CDR3 loop: CASSYSGNEKLFF. At the DNA level, the sequence is TGTGCCAGCAGTTACAGTGGTAATGAAAAACTGTTTTTT. This chain is built from TRBV28 and TRBJ1-4, with the D segment identity uncertain. Between the V and J ends, shortened by 4 bases and 4 bases respectively, the junction contains 7 bases. CDR1 MDHEN and CDR2 SYDVKM are derived from the germline V gene. The CDR3 measures 13 amino acids from cysteine to phenylalanine. Only the CDR3 DNA stays, 39 bases, in frame from base 1.